This T cell receptor (beta chain) was recorded in a study of blood T cell repertoires in COVID-19. Clones were sequenced by immunoSEQ multiplex PCR, and TCRdb holds only the in-frame ones, with some missing. The data contain 55,000 to 65,000 clones, roughly 87% of them singletons. Patients at the Seattle site were enrolled during active infection and followed longitudinally. Germline lookup yields CDR1 SEHNR and CDR2 FQNEAQ (reference sequence). The ends were cut back, 1 base at V and 9 bases at J, with 10 bases in the middle. The CDR3 has 13 amino acids. This sequence was found in a woman aged 60-75 years with COVID-19, enrolled during active disease. The V gene is TRBV7-9, the J gene TRBJ1-5; D call uncertain. What was sequenced was peripheral blood. CDR3 in amino acids: CASSLEDELPQHF. CDR3 bases: TGTGCCAGCAGCTTAGAAGATGAACTGCCCCAGCATTTT.